This passage covers 15 T cell receptor beta chains from one sample sequenced in a study of T cells in Graves' hyperthyroidism and ophthalmopathy. Amplification yielded TCR beta CDR3 regions, with RNA transcripts as the source. The HTBI primer set drove a first-round RT-PCR of the TCR CDR3. TCRdb passed the multiplex PCR reads through MiXCR, listing each CDR3 protein once. The repertoire holds hundreds of thousands of distinct CDR3 sequences, with roughly 14% as singletons. The sequencing input was blood. The receptors here all came from a man aged 18 to 35 with Graves' ophthalmopathy.

The J gene is TRBJ2-7, the V gene TRBV5-6; D remains ambiguous. This CDR3 has 17 residues. Germline V CDR1 and CDR2: SGHDT, YYEEEE. Trimming cost V 0 bases and J 3 bases, with 19 bases left between them. CDR3 residues: CASSLGVTPVNYYEQYF. The CDR3 nucleotides are TGTGCCAGCAGCTTGGGCGTTACCCCGGTTAATTACTACGAGCAGTACTTC.

This sequence joins TRBV10-3 and TRBJ1-5; TRBD1 agrees at 7 bases. Germline V lookup: CDR1 ENHRY, CDR2 SYGVKD. The CDR3 is 17 amino acids. With 2 bases clipped from V and 0 bases from J, the junction kept 7 bases outside the gene matches. The CDR3 DNA reads TGTGCCATCAGTGAGAAGGGGGCCGAGAATAGCAATCAGCCCCAGCATTTT. Residues: CAISEKGAENSNQPQHF.

This clonotype was recorded many times. The V gene is TRBV6-6, the J gene TRBJ2-5; D gene unclear. The V gene lost 0 bases and the J gene lost 0 bases, with 11 bases spanning the gap. The CDR3 extends over 16 amino acids. The germline CDR1 and CDR2 sequences are MNHNY and SVGAGI (reference sequence). The CDR3: CASSYSNQLYQETQYF. CDR3 DNA: TGTGCCAGCAGTTACTCGAACCAACTGTACCAAGAGACCCAGTACTTC.

The V and J genes are TRBV3-1 and TRBJ2-5; 11 nucleotides line up with TRBD2. The V segment lost 0 bases and the J segment 1 base; nucleotides outside the gene matches: 4. The CDR3 is 17 amino acids. Germline V gene sequence: CDR1 LGHDT, CDR2 YNNKEL (reference sequence). The CDR3 reads CASSQEASGGLQETQYF. The CDR3, as DNA: TGTGCCAGCAGCCAAGAGGCTAGCGGGGGGCTCCAAGAGACCCAGTACTTC.

The J gene is TRBJ1-1, the V gene TRBV4-1, with D unresolved. Trimming shortened V by 5 bases and J by 7 bases, and 17 bases separated the two germline ends. The CDR3 runs to 14 residues. Germline loops: CDR1 MGHRA, CDR2 YSYEKL. The CDR3 reads CASSYREVVGEAFF. The CDR3 DNA reads TGCGCCAGCAGCTACAGAGAGGTCGTGGGTGAAGCTTTCTTT.

This clonotype was observed many times. The genes are TRBV11-3 and TRBJ2-3, with TRBD2 identical over 7 bases. The CDR3 is 15 amino acids. V dropped 0 bases and J dropped 7; count of bases not matched to a gene: 7. CDR1 and CDR2 from the germline V gene are SGHNT and YENEEA. The CDR3 DNA reads TGTGCCAGCAGCTTAGATCAAGGCAGCGGGAATACGCAGTATTTT. This encodes CASSLDQGSGNTQYF.

This clonotype was seen only a few times. V usage is TRBV7-9 and J usage is TRBJ1-1; D may be TRBD1 (6 bases). The V end was cut by 7 bases, the J end by 5 bases, with 11 bases between. Germline V gene lookup returns CDR1 SEHNR and CDR2 FQNEAQ (reference sequence). This CDR3 comprises 12 residues. Written as DNA, the CDR3 is TGTGCCAGCATAACCCAGGGGACTGAAGCTTTCTTT. Its translation: CASITQGTEAFF.

CDR3 in amino acids: CASSLVGMNTEAFF. Here the CDR3 DNA reads TGCGCCAGCAGCTTGGTTGGTATGAACACTGAAGCTTTCTTT. The chain uses TRBV5-1 and TRBJ1-1; D unresolved. V was cut by 0 bases and J by 0 bases, with 6 bases left in between. CDR1 and CDR2 (germline): SGHRS, YFSETQ. This CDR3 has 14 amino acids.

This sequence joins TRBV24-1 and TRBJ1-1, with no clear D. There are 15 residues in the CDR3. Trimming removed 2 bases at V and 1 base at J, with 10 bases between. Per the germline V gene, CDR1 is KGHDR and CDR2 is SFDVKD. CDR3 in amino acids: CATSDSATSNTEAFF. DNA of the CDR3: TGTGCCACCAGTGATTCCGCCACCTCGAACACTGAAGCTTTCTTT.

This clonotype was found a few times. CDR3 residues: CASSPDRGGNTIYF. CDR3 bases: TGTGCCAGTAGTCCGGACAGGGGTGGAAACACCATATATTTT. The V gene is TRBV19, the J gene TRBJ1-3, with 9 bases fitting TRBD1. From germline, CDR1 is LNHDA and CDR2 SQIVND (reference sequence). The ends lost 5 bases at V and 3 bases at J; junction bases unmatched: 2. The CDR3 is 14 amino acids.

This clonotype came up a few times. Without the conserved terminal phenylalanine or tryptophan, this CDR3 likely stems from a read error. V usage is TRBV11-2 and J usage is TRBJ2-3, with D perhaps matching TRBD2 (5 bases). From germline, CDR1 is SGHAT and CDR2 FQNNGV. The CDR3 is made up of 15 amino acids. The CDR3 DNA is TGCGCCAGCAGCTTACGTGGACTGAACACAGATACGCAGTATTCT. It translates to CASSLRGLNTDTQYS.

This clonotype was observed many times. V and J are TRBV28 and TRBJ1-1; D gene ambiguous. CDR1 is MDHEN, CDR2 SYDVKM, per germline. The germline V and J ends were trimmed by 2 bases and 4 bases, with 5 bases remaining between them. CDR3 length: 12 amino acids. The CDR3 spells CASSLRPTEAFF. DNA of the CDR3: TGTGCCAGCAGTTTACGGCCCACTGAAGCTTTCTTT.

Here the CDR3 reads CASSLIAGKGTEAFF. The CDR3 DNA follows: TGTGCCAGCAGCTTAATTGCAGGGAAAGGCACTGAAGCTTTCTTT. The chain has TRBV11-2 and TRBJ1-1; tentatively, D is TRBD1 (5 bases). Germline V CDR1 and CDR2: SGHAT, FQNNGV. V was cut by 2 bases and J by 4 bases, with 14 bases left in between. CDR3 size: 15 residues.

This clonotype occurred a few times. The V gene is TRBV6-1, the J gene TRBJ1-5, with D unclear. CDR1 and CDR2 from the germline V gene are MNHNS and SASEGT. CDR3 length: 14 residues. The V and J ends lost 5 bases and 3 bases respectively, with 11 bases between them. CDR3 bases: TGTGCCAGCAGTTATAGCGGGTACAATCAGCCCCAGCATTTT. Translation gives CASSYSGYNQPQHF.

The chain has TRBV14 and TRBJ2-7; 11 bases match TRBD2. Per the germline V gene, CDR1 is SGHDN and CDR2 is FVKESK. The CDR3 totals 15 residues. J gave up 3 bases and V 3 bases, and 4 bases lay outside the gene matches. This chain's CDR3 is CASSHTGTSGYEQYF. CDR3 nucleotide sequence: TGTGCCAGCAGCCACACCGGGACTAGCGGCTACGAGCAGTACTTC.